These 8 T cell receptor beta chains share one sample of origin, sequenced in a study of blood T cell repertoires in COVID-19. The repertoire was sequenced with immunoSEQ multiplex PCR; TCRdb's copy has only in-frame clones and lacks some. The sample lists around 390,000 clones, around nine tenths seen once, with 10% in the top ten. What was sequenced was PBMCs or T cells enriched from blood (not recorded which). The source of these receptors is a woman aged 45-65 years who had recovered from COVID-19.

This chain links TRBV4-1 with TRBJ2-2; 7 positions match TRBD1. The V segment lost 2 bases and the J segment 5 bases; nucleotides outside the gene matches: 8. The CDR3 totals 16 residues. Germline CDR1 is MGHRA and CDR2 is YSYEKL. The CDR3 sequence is CASSQTGTERTGELFF. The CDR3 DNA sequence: TGCGCCAGCAGCCAAACCGGGACAGAGAGGACCGGGGAGCTGTTTTTT.

The CDR3 loop is CASSIVPGNTEAFF. In nucleotides, the CDR3 is TGTGCCAGTAGTATTGTTCCAGGGAACACTGAAGCTTTCTTT. This rearrangement joins TRBV19 to TRBJ1-1; the D is unclear. Trimming removed 3 bases at V and 1 base at J, with 9 bases between. Germline V gene sequence: CDR1 LNHDA, CDR2 SQIVND (reference sequence). The CDR3 extends over 14 amino acids.

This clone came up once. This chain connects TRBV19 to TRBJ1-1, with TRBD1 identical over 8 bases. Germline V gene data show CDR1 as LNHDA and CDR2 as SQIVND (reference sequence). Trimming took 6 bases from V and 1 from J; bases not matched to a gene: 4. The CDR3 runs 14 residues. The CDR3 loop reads CASRPTGGNTEAFF. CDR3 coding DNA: TGTGCCAGTAGACCCACAGGGGGGAACACTGAAGCTTTCTTT.

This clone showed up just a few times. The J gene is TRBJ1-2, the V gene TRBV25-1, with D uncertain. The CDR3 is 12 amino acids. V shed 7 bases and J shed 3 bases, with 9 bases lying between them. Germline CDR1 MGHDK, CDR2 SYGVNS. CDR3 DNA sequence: TGTGCCAGCACTGGAGAGGACTATGGCTACACCTTC. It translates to CASTGEDYGYTF.

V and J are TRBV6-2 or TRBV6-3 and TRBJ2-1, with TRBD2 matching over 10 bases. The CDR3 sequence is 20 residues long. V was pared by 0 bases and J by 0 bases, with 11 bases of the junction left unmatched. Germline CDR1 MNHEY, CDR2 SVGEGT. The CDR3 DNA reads TGTGCCAGCAGTTACTCGATAGCGGGGGGACACCCCAGCTCCTACAATGAGCAGTTCTTC. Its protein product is CASSYSIAGGHPSSYNEQFF.

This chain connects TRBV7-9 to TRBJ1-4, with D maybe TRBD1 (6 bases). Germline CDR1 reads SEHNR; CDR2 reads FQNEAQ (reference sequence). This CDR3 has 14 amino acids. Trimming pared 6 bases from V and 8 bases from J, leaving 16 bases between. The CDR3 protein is CASRQGPWDEKLFF. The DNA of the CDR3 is TGTGCCAGCAGACAGGGCCCCTGGGACGAAAAACTGTTTTTT.

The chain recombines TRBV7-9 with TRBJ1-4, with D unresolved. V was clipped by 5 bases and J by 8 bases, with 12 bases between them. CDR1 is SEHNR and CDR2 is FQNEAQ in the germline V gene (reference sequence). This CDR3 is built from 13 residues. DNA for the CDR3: TGTGCCAGCAGCATTGACATAGTAGAAAAACTGTTTTTT. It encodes CASSIDIVEKLFF.

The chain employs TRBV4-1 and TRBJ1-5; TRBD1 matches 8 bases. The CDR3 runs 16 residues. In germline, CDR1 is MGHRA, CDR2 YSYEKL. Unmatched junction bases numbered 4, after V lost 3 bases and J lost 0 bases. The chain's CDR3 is CASSHRTGYSNQPQHF. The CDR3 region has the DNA TGCGCCAGCAGCCACAGGACAGGGTATAGCAATCAGCCCCAGCATTTT.